The clone carrying this T cell receptor beta chain turned up a few times. This record comes from a study of T-cell reconstitution after alpha-beta-depleted transplantation in children. Preparing the TCRbeta library involved the use of unique molecular identifiers. TCRdb independently ran MiXCR on the PCR reads; one entry per CDR3 protein. The sample gives almost 500,000 distinct CDR3 sequences, around an eighth of which show up once; about 6% is in the top ten. Germline assignment: CDR1 MNHEY and CDR2 SVGEGT. V was clipped by 6 bases and J by 2 bases; unmatched bases: 8. This CDR3 is 17 amino acids long.

The rearrangement links TRBV6-2 or TRBV6-3 to TRBJ2-7; 15 bases are a match to TRBD2. This TCR was sampled from a human donor who donated a stem cell graft to a child with combined immunodeficiency. Material: PBMCs from the stem cell graft donor, obtained from the stem cell graft. The CDR3 DNA reads as TGTGCCAGCAGCGGCGGGACTAGCGGGGGGTTTGCCTACGAGCAGTACTTC. Translated: CASSGGTSGGFAYEQYF.